Following are 18 T cell receptor beta chains from one sample sequenced in a study of T-cell reconstitution after alpha-beta-depleted transplantation in children. Preparation of the TCRbeta library used unique molecular identifiers. TCRdb re-analysed the PCR reads in MiXCR, keeping a single row per CDR3 protein. In the table there are about 72,000 distinct CDR3 sequences, 7% to 8% of which are singletons. Sample: PBMCs from the stem cell graft donor, taken from the stem cell graft. These receptors were collected from a human donor who donated a stem cell graft to a child with acute lymphoblastic leukemia.

This clonotype has ten or more counts. The chain employs TRBV6-5 and TRBJ1-1; no reliable D call. V was cut by 3 bases and J by 5 bases, with 13 bases left in between. CDR1 is MNHEY, CDR2 SVGAGI, per germline. The CDR3 is 14 amino acids. CDR3 amino acids: CASSYLEGGTEAFF. CDR3 nucleotides: TGTGCCAGCAGTTATCTGGAGGGAGGAACTGAAGCTTTCTTT.

This clonotype was detected many times. The chain has TRBV7-2 and TRBJ1-5; maybe TRBD1 (6 bases). The CDR3 is 15 amino acids. Trimming pared 1 base from V and 5 bases from J, leaving 12 bases between. Germline lookup yields CDR1 SGHTA and CDR2 FQGNSA. CDR3 sequence (DNA): TGTGCCAGCAGCTTAGTCGCAGGGGAGGATCAGCCCCAGCATTTT. Amino acid sequence: CASSLVAGEDQPQHF.

This clonotype was counted ten times or more. In nucleotides, the CDR3 is TGCAGTGCTAGAGGACTAAGCGGGAGCACAGATACGCAGTATTTT. Translating it yields CSARGLSGSTDTQYF. This sequence joins TRBV20-1 and TRBJ2-3, with D perhaps TRBD2 (6 bases). CDR1 is DFQATT and CDR2 is SNEGSKA in the germline V gene (reference sequence). V gave up 1 base and J gave up 0 bases, with 11 bases separating them. The CDR3 extends over 15 amino acids.

As to this clonotype: Mismatch with germline at one junction end may stem from a read error. This rearrangement joins TRBV11-1 to TRBJ2-1; 7 bases agree with TRBD2. There are 16 residues in the CDR3. Germline lookup yields CDR1 SGHAT and CDR2 FQDESV (reference sequence). CDR3 sequence reads: CAISSSPGTISNEQFF. CDR3 in DNA: TGTGCCATCAGCTCTAGCCCCGGGACTATTTCCAATGAGCAGTTCTTC.

This clonotype was counted ten times or more. The rearrangement uses TRBV15 and TRBJ2-5; D is uncertain. Trimming cost V 0 bases and J 2 bases, with 4 bases left between them. The CDR3 sequence is 13 residues long. Per the germline V gene, CDR1 is LNHNV and CDR2 is YYDKDF (reference sequence). In DNA form, the CDR3 reads TGTGCCACCAGCAGAGAAAATCAAGAGACCCAGTACTTC. Translation gives CATSRENQETQYF.

The sample holds many counts of this clonotype. The genes are TRBV29-1 and TRBJ2-7; TRBD2 is a possible D gene (6 bases). Germline CDR1 and CDR2: SQVTM and ANQGSEA. CDR3 length: 12 amino acids. Trimming took 7 bases from V and 4 from J, leaving 14 bases between them. CDR3 amino acids: CSAGGTLYEQYF. CDR3 sequence (DNA): TGCAGCGCCGGCGGGACGCTATACGAGCAGTACTTC.

This clonotype was detected many times. V is TRBV12-3 or TRBV12-4 and J is TRBJ1-1, with D unclear. The V and J ends lost 2 bases and 3 bases respectively, with 16 bases between them. This CDR3 region has 16 residues. The CDR3: CASSLYRAGMDTEAFF. CDR3 DNA: TGTGCCAGCAGTTTATATCGGGCGGGGATGGACACTGAAGCTTTCTTT.

This clonotype was picked up a small number of times. The J gene is TRBJ1-5, the V gene TRBV2; D may be TRBD1 (6 bases). The CDR3 spans 14 residues. Trimming removed 6 bases at V and 3 bases at J, with 12 bases between. Germline assignment: CDR1 SNHLY and CDR2 FYNNEI. The CDR3 loop reads CASRERDINQPQHF. CDR3 nucleotides: TGTGCCAGCAGGGAAAGGGACATCAATCAGCCCCAGCATTTT.

This clonotype was counted at least ten times. This chain links TRBV4-1 with TRBJ1-4; 11 nucleotides match TRBD1. The CDR3 extends over 17 amino acids. Germline CDR1 reads MGHRA; CDR2 reads YSYEKL. The V gene end was trimmed by 0 bases and the J gene end by 3 bases; junction bases not matched to a gene: 3. Here the CDR3 reads CASSQDWTGGSNEKLFF. The DNA of the CDR3 is TGCGCCAGCAGCCAAGATTGGACAGGGGGCTCTAATGAAAAACTGTTTTTT.

This clonotype was counted many times. The chain combines TRBV27 with TRBJ1-1; TRBD1 agrees at 8 bases. CDR3 length equals 16 residues. The germline gives CDR1 MNHEY, CDR2 SMNVEV (reference sequence). The V and J ends lost 5 bases and 0 bases, in that order; junction bases with no gene match: 8. DNA for the CDR3: TGTGCCAGCAGTCGCGACAGGGGACTCATGAACACTGAAGCTTTCTTT. Amino acid sequence: CASSRDRGLMNTEAFF.

This clonotype was counted ten times or more. The chain carries TRBV20-1 and TRBJ1-2; 8 bases map to TRBD1. The germline gives CDR1 DFQATT, CDR2 SNEGSKA (reference sequence). The J segment lost 3 bases and the V segment lost 0 bases, leaving 18 bases of the junction unmatched. This CDR3 has 19 residues. For the CDR3, the DNA is TGCAGTGCTAGAGATTTTCCGGACAGGGACTTGAGGATTGACTATGGCTACACCTTC. Translation gives CSARDFPDRDLRIDYGYTF.

This clonotype was picked up many times. The V gene is TRBV3-1, the J gene TRBJ1-2; D is uncertain. Germline V gives CDR1 LGHDT, CDR2 YNNKEL (reference sequence). CDR3 size: 14 residues. With 5 bases removed from V and 4 bases from J, the gap between germline ends came to 14 bases. CDR3 protein: CASSGTPGGYGYTF. CDR3 bases: TGTGCCAGCAGCGGAACACCGGGAGGCTATGGCTACACCTTC.

This clonotype has a count of ten or more. V and J are TRBV6-5 and TRBJ2-1; 12 bases are a match to TRBD1. CDR1 and CDR2 (germline): MNHEY, SVGAGI. The ends lost 1 base at V and 8 bases at J; junction bases unmatched: 3. There are 15 residues in the CDR3. The CDR3 DNA follows: TGTGCCAGCAGTTACTGGGGACAGGGGGCGGATGAGCAGTTCTTC. Its protein product is CASSYWGQGADEQFF.

This clonotype was seen ten or more times. The chain combines TRBV6-4 with TRBJ2-3; TRBD1 aligns across 7 bases. This CDR3 contains 14 residues. The germline V gene encodes CDR1 MRHNA and CDR2 SNTAGT. V lost 2 bases to trimming and J lost 1 base; unmatched junction nucleotides: 0. CDR3 in DNA: TGTGCCAGCAGTGACACAGGGGGCACAGATACGCAGTATTTT. Translating it yields CASSDTGGTDTQYF.

A word on this clonotype: Germline is not matched at one junction end, which may reflect a read error. The chain joins TRBV12-3 or TRBV12-4 to TRBJ1-5; TRBD1 is a possible D gene (6 bases). The CDR3 covers 16 residues. DNA for the CDR3: TGTGCCAGCAGTTTCAACAGGGCTTTCGGCAATCAGCTCCAGCATTTT. It is translated as CASSFNRAFGNQLQHF.

This clonotype was detected many times. V usage is TRBV12-3 or TRBV12-4 and J usage is TRBJ2-7; TRBD1 or TRBD2 may be the D gene (5 bases each). The CDR3 consists of 16 residues. Trimming shortened V by 2 bases and J by 0 bases, and 14 bases separated the two germline ends. CDR3 loop: CASSLWSNGASYEQYF. The CDR3 DNA sequence: TGTGCCAGCAGTTTATGGAGTAACGGGGCCTCCTACGAGCAGTACTTC.

This clonotype was found many times. The chain links TRBV5-1 to TRBJ2-1, with 7 bases identical to TRBD2. Germline V CDR1 and CDR2: SGHRS, YFSETQ. The CDR3 has 20 residues. The V segment lost 5 bases and the J segment 8 bases; nucleotides outside the gene matches: 28. The CDR3 spells CASRRGSLNAGGSFWDEQFF. The CDR3, as DNA: TGCGCCAGCAGACGAGGAAGCCTTAATGCAGGCGGGAGCTTTTGGGATGAGCAGTTCTTC.

This clonotype appeared many times. Its ends do not fully match the called genes, so a read error is possible. The genes are TRBV5-1 and TRBJ2-3, with D unclear. Looked up from germline, CDR1 is SGHRS and CDR2 is YFSETQ. This CDR3 spans 12 amino acids. The CDR3 protein is CASSLETDTQYF. The CDR3 bases are TGTGCCAGCAGCTTGGAAACAGATACGCAGTATTTT. Based on the CDR3 plus reference TRBV5-1 and TRBJ2-3, the full variable domain is KAGVTQTPRYLIKTRGQQVTLSCSPISGHRSVSWYQQTPGQGLQFLFEYFSETQRNKGNFPGRFSGRQFSNSRSEMNVSTLELGDSALYLCASSLETDTQYFGPGTRLTVL.